This T cell receptor beta chain was observed in a study of T-cell reconstitution after alpha-beta-depleted transplantation in children. V trimming: 4 bases; J trimming: 7 bases; junction bases outside the gene matches: 12. The germline V gene encodes CDR1 SGHAT and CDR2 FQNNGV. The CDR3 runs 15 residues. Library preparation (for TCRbeta) was performed with unique molecular identifiers. TCRdb re-analysed the PCR reads in MiXCR, keeping a single row per CDR3 protein. This table holds around 440,000 distinct CDR3 sequences, about 17% found once. To note about this clonotype: Its specificity is unknown.

Study results and limitations: Surviving recipient T cells and thymic progenitors accounted for the high day-60 TCRbeta diversity observed in some patients. Expanded clones from the graft, numbering several hundred, reportedly supplied alpha-beta T cells about two months after transplant. When one year had passed after transplant, most T-cell counts and diversity came from newly produced T cells.

Sequenced material: PBMCs, mostly from graft donor cells, taken 360 days after TCRalphabeta/CD19-depleted stem cell transplant. The J gene is TRBJ2-5, the V gene TRBV11-2; 7 nucleotides align to TRBD2. The clonotype was recovered from a boy less than two years old who had a stem cell transplant for Wiskott-Aldrich syndrome, so the T cells may come from the graft donor. As DNA, the CDR3 is TGTGCCAGCAGCTCGGCCCGACTAGCCCCCAGGACCCAGTACTTC. Its protein is CASSSARLAPRTQYF.